The 16 T cell receptor beta chains below come from one sample, sequenced in a study of blood T cell repertoires in COVID-19. Here immunoSEQ multiplex PCR was the method, and the copy in TCRdb shows in-frame clones only, minus some. Of over 250,000 clones listed, approximately 85% are singletons. The sequencing sample was made of peripheral blood. The receptors here all came from a woman in her seventies with acute or convalescent COVID-19.

The rearrangement links TRBV3-1 (or the pseudogene TRBV3-2) to TRBJ1-1; possibly TRBD1 for D (6 bases). V lost 4 bases and J 10 bases, leaving 19 bases between the germline ends. Germline V gene lookup returns CDR1 LGHDT and CDR2 YNNKEL (reference sequence). The CDR3 runs 14 residues. The CDR3 sequence: CASSLDSQRLRAFF. The CDR3 DNA reads as TGTGCCAGCAGCCTGGACAGTCAAAGGCTCCGAGCTTTCTTT.

This chain joins TRBV7-6 and TRBJ1-6; 7 bases line up with TRBD1. The CDR3 sequence is 15 residues long. CDR1 SGHVS and CDR2 FNYEAQ come from the germline V gene. V lost 1 base and J lost 9; bases outside the gene matches: 6. CDR3 nucleotides: TGTGCCAGCAGCTTAGGATCTCGGGACAGTTCACCCCTCCACTTT. It codes for CASSLGSRDSSPLHF.

The chain carries TRBV9 and TRBJ1-2; D is uncertain. CDR1 SGDLS and CDR2 YYNGEE come from the germline V gene. The CDR3 sequence is 13 residues long. V lost 4 bases, J lost 8 bases, and 15 bases lay in between. The CDR3 is CASSSQSTIGYTF. In DNA, the CDR3 is TGTGCCAGCAGCTCCCAGTCCACGATCGGCTACACCTTC. The full variable domain, rest sourced from reference TRBV9 and TRBJ1-2, is DSGVTQTPKHLITATGQRVTLRCSPRSGDLSVYWYQQSLDQGLQFLIQYYNGEERAKGNILERFSAQQFPDLHSELNLSSLELGDSALYFCASSSQSTIGYTFGSGTRLTVV.

This rearrangement joins TRBV7-9 to TRBJ2-3; the D gene is possibly TRBD2 (6 bases). The CDR3 sequence is 13 residues long. V lost 5 bases and J lost 6, with 12 bases in between. Germline CDR1 and CDR2: SEHNR and FQNEAQ (reference sequence). The CDR3 nucleotides are TGTGCCAGCAGCCCAAACAGCGGGGATACGCAGTATTTT. It specifies CASSPNSGDTQYF.

The rearrangement uses TRBV29-1 and TRBJ2-1; D possibly corresponds to TRBD2 (6 bases). This CDR3 is 13 amino acids long. Germline loops: CDR1 SQVTM, CDR2 ANQGSEA. V was trimmed by 7 bases and J by 0 bases, leaving 10 bases between them. The CDR3 coding sequence is TGCAGCGGAGCGGGTGGCTCCTACAATGAGCAGTTCTTC. Amino acid sequence: CSGAGGSYNEQFF.

The rearrangement uses TRBV2 and TRBJ2-2, with D tentatively TRBD1 (6 bases). The V end was cut by 6 bases, the J end by 0 bases, with 11 bases between. The length of the CDR3 is 15 residues. Germline V lookup: CDR1 SNHLY, CDR2 FYNNEI. The CDR3 DNA follows: TGTGCCAGCAGCAAAGGACAGACGAACACCGGGGAGCTGTTTTTT. It translates to CASSKGQTNTGELFF. The full variable domain, its missing parts supplied by reference TRBV2 and TRBJ2-2, is EPEVTQTPSHQVTQMGQEVILRCVPISNHLYFYWYRQILGQKVEFLVSFYNNEISEKSEIFDDQFSVERPDGSNFTLKIRSTKLEDSAMYFCASSKGQTNTGELFFGEGSRLTVL.

This clone showed up just once. The chain couples TRBV18 to TRBJ2-2; D not certain. Trimming removed 6 bases at V and 1 base at J, with 9 bases between. The CDR3 sequence is 14 residues long. Germline V gene sequence: CDR1 KGHSH, CDR2 LQKENI. The CDR3 coding sequence is TGTGCCAGCTCGCCCGAGAGGAACACCGGGGAGCTGTTTTTT. This encodes CASSPERNTGELFF.

This rearrangement joins TRBV5-4 to TRBJ2-3; TRBD2 is a possible D gene (7 bases). The V gene's germline CDR1 is SGHNT and CDR2 YYREEE (reference sequence). CDR3 length equals 14 residues. The V gene lost 2 bases and the J gene lost 6 bases, with 13 bases spanning the gap. CDR3 bases: TGTGCCAGCAGCTTTTGGACGGGGGGCGATACGCAGTATTTT. It encodes CASSFWTGGDTQYF.

The chain couples TRBV2 to TRBJ1-1; D is perhaps TRBD1 (5 bases). Germline V CDR1 and CDR2: SNHLY, FYNNEI. Trimming shortened V by 5 bases and J by 1 base, and 8 bases separated the two germline ends. This CDR3 contains 13 residues. The CDR3 reads CASSSQGNTEAFF. The CDR3 DNA sequence: TGTGCCAGCAGTTCCCAGGGGAACACTGAAGCTTTCTTT.

The chain joins TRBV27 to TRBJ2-2; tentatively, D is TRBD2 (5 bases). Trimming removed 1 base at V and 6 bases at J, with 6 bases between. CDR1 and CDR2 (germline): MNHEY, SMNVEV (reference sequence). The CDR3 runs to 13 residues. In DNA form, the CDR3 reads TGTGCCAGCAGTTTATGGCGGGCCGGGGAGCTGTTTTTT. Translation: CASSLWRAGELFF.

The genes are TRBV27 and TRBJ1-2; D remains ambiguous. Germline values: CDR1 MNHEY, CDR2 SMNVEV (reference sequence). Trimming shortened V by 10 bases and J by 0 bases, and 15 bases separated the two germline ends. This CDR3 comprises 14 residues. The CDR3 reads CATSSILANYGYTF. CDR3 in DNA: TGTGCCACCTCCTCCATTCTAGCTAACTATGGCTACACCTTC.

The chain joins TRBV4-1 to TRBJ1-1; D gene unclear. CDR3 size: 13 residues. CDR1 is MGHRA, CDR2 YSYEKL, per germline. V lost 2 bases and J 7 bases, leaving 11 bases between the germline ends. The CDR3 region has the DNA TGCGCCAGCAGCCAACCCGGGATGATTGAAGCTTTCTTT. This encodes CASSQPGMIEAFF.

This rearrangement joins TRBV5-6 to TRBJ1-6, with 10 bases matching TRBD1. Unmatched junction bases numbered 7, after V lost 4 bases and J lost 6 bases. Germline CDR1 is SGHDT and CDR2 is YYEEEE. The CDR3 contains 16 residues. This CDR3 is CASSPGTGAFNSPLHF. As DNA, the CDR3 is TGTGCCAGCAGCCCCGGGACAGGGGCTTTTAATTCACCCCTCCACTTT.

V usage is TRBV7-9 and J usage is TRBJ1-3; TRBD1 matches at 9 bases. Germline loops: CDR1 SEHNR, CDR2 FQNEAQ (reference sequence). Unmatched junction bases numbered 5, after V lost 11 bases and J lost 0 bases. The CDR3 consists of 14 residues. The CDR3 DNA reads as TGTGCCTGGGGGGACAGGGCCTCTGGAAACACCATATATTTT. Translation gives CAWGDRASGNTIYF.

The chain uses TRBV10-3 and TRBJ1-1; tentatively, D is TRBD1 (6 bases). Trimming cost V 10 bases and J 1 base, with 13 bases left between them. The germline V gene encodes CDR1 ENHRY and CDR2 SYGVKD. The CDR3 consists of 13 residues. The CDR3 DNA sequence: TGTGCCACGAGGGGGACACCGAACACTGAAGCTTTCTTT. Its translation: CATRGTPNTEAFF.

This clone was recorded a few times. The rearrangement joins TRBV3-1 (or the pseudogene TRBV3-2) to TRBJ1-1; maybe TRBD1 (5 bases). Germline lookup yields CDR1 LGHDT and CDR2 YNNKEL (reference sequence). V dropped 4 bases and J dropped 3 bases, with 15 bases sitting between them. CDR3 length: 15 residues. CDR3 protein: CASSPHRGKDTEAFF. The DNA of the CDR3 is TGTGCCAGCAGCCCCCACCGGGGGAAGGACACTGAAGCTTTCTTT.